This entry describes one T cell receptor (beta chain). V dropped 0 bases and J dropped 6 bases, with 11 bases sitting between them. CDR3 length: 15 amino acids. Germline V CDR1 and CDR2: LGHNA, YNFKEQ. This sample is drawn from a study of blood T cell repertoires in COVID-19. Looking at the study overall: The cDNA or gDNA used as material had been derived from T cells, B-cell-depleted T cells, or PBMCs.

Assay: immunoSEQ multiplex PCR; the TCRdb copy retains only in-frame clones and omits some. The data hold approximately 260,000 clones, with 65% to 80% observed a single time. The origin of this receptor is a woman aged 40 to 55 with active or convalescent COVID-19. The sample taken for sequencing was peripheral blood. The chain carries TRBV4-2 and TRBJ1-4, with a possible D match to TRBD1 (5 bases). CDR3 region: CASSQDRASDEKLFF. The CDR3 DNA is TGTGCCAGCAGCCAAGACAGGGCCTCGGATGAAAAACTGTTTTTT.